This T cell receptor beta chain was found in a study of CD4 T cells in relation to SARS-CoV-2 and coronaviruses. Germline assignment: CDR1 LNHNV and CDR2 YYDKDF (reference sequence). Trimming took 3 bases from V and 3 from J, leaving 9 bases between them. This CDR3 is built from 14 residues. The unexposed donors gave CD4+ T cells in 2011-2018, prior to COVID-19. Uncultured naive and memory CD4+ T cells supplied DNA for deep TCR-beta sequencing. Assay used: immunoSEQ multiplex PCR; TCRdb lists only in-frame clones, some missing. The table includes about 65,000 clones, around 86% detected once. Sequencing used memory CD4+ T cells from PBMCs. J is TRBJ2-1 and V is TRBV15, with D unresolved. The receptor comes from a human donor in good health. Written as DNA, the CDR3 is TGTGCCACCAGCAGGGTTAACAGCTACAATGAGCAGTTCTTC. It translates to CATSRVNSYNEQFF.